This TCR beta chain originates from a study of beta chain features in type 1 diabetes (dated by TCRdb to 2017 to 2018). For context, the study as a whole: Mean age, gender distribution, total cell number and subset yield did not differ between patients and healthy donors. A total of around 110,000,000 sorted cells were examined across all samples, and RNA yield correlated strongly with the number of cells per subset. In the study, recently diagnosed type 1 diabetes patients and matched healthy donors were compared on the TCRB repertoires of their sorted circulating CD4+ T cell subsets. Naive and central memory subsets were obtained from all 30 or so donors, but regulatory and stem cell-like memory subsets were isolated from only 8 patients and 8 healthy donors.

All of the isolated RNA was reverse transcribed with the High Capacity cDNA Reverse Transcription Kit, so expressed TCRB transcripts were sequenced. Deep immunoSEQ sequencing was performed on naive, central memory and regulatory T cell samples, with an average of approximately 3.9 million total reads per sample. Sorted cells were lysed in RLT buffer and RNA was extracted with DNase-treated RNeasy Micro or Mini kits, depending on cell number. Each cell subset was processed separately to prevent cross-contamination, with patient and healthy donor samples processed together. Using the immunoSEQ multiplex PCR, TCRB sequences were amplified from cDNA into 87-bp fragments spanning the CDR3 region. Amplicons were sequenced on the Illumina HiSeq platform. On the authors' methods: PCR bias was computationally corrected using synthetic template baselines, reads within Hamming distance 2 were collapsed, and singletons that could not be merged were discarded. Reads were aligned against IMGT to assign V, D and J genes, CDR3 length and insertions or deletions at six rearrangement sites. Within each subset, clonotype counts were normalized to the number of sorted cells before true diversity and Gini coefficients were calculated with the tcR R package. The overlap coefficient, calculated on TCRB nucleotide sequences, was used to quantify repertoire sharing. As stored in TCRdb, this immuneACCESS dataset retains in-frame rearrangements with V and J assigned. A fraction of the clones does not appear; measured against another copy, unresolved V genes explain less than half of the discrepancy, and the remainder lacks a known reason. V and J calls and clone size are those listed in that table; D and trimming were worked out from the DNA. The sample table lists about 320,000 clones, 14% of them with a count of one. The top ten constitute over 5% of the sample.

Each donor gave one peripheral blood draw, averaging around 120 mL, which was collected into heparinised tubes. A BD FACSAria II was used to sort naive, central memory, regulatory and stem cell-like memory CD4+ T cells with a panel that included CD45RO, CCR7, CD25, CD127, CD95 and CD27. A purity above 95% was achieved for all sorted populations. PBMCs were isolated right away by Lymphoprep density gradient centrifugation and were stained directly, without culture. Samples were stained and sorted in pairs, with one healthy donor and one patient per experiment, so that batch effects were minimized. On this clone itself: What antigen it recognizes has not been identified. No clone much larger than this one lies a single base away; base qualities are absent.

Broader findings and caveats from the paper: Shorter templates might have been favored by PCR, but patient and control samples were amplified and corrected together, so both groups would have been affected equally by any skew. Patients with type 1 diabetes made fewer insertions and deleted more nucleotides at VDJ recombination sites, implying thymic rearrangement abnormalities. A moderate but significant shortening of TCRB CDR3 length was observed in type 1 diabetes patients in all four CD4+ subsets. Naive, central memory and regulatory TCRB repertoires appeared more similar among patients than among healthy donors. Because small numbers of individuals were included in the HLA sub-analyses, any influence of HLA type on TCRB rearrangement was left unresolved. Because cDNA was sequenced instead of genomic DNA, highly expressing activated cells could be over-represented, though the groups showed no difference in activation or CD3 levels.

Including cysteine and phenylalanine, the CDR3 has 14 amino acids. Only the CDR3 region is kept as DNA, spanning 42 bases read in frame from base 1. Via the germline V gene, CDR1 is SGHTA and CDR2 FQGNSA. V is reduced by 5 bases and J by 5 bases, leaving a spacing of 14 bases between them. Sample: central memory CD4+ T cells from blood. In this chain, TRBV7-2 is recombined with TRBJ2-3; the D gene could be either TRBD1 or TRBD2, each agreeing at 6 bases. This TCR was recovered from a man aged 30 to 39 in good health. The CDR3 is CASSPRGREDTQYF. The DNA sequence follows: TGTGCCAGCAGCCCCCGGGGGCGGGAAGATACGCAGTATTTT.